This passage covers 14 T cell receptor beta chains from one sample sequenced in a study of cytomegalovirus exposure and HLA in healthy donors. Primers: 60 Vbeta forward and 13 Jbeta reverse. The method was immunoSEQ multiplex PCR; TCRdb's version includes in-frame clones alone and lacks a portion of them. The sample carries 75,000 to 100,000 clones, 6.5% to 8% recorded once. Sequencing was carried out using PBMCs. These receptors all stem from a man aged 45 to 65 in good health and CMV-seronegative.

The genes are TRBV5-1 and TRBJ2-7, with D unclear. Germline CDR1 and CDR2: SGHRS and YFSETQ. V was clipped by 2 bases and J by 5 bases, with 14 bases between them. There are 14 residues in the CDR3. CDR3 DNA: TGCGCCAGCAGCTTCCGGGTCCCATCTGACGAGCAGTACTTC. Translated, it gives CASSFRVPSDEQYF.

The chain has TRBV11-2 and TRBJ2-3, with TRBD1 as a possible D gene (6 bases). The germline gives CDR1 SGHAT, CDR2 FQNNGV. This CDR3 spans 15 amino acids. Trimming removed 5 bases at V and 2 bases at J, with 14 bases between. CDR3 region: CASSPRGSNTDTQYF. CDR3 bases: TGTGCCAGCAGCCCTAGGGGGAGCAACACAGATACGCAGTATTTT. Using reference TRBV11-2 and TRBJ2-3 for the parts outside the CDR3, the full variable domain is EAGVAQSPRYKIIEKRQSVAFWCNPISGHATLYWYQQILGQGPKLLIQFQNNGVVDDSQLPKDRFSAERLKGVDSTLKIQPAKLEDSAVYLCASSPRGSNTDTQYFGPGTRLTVL.

The CDR3 DNA follows: TGTGCCAGTAGTATTCAGGGTGCCAATCAGCCCCAGCATTTT. As protein: CASSIQGANQPQHF. The genes are TRBV19 and TRBJ1-5; tentative D call: TRBD1 (5 bases). From germline, CDR1 is LNHDA and CDR2 SQIVND (reference sequence). Trimming pared 3 bases from V and 3 bases from J, leaving 9 bases between. The CDR3 is 14 amino acids.

The rearrangement uses TRBV20-1 and TRBJ2-3; 7 bases align to TRBD2. Germline V lookup: CDR1 DFQATT, CDR2 SNEGSKA (reference sequence). The CDR3 loop spans 11 amino acids. After removal of 5 bases from V and 6 bases from J, the junction contained 2 bases not matched to a gene. The CDR3 loop reads CSARRGDTQYF. DNA for the CDR3: TGCAGTGCTCGGCGGGGGGATACGCAGTATTTT.

This clone occurred a few times. V and J are TRBV28 and TRBJ2-6; 10 bases align to TRBD1. With V trimmed by 3 bases and J by 1 base, 6 bases remained unmatched. CDR3 length equals 18 residues. The V gene's germline CDR1 is MDHEN and CDR2 SYDVKM. The CDR3 reads CASSFSGQGRSGANVLTF. In DNA form, the CDR3 reads TGTGCCAGCAGTTTCTCGGGACAGGGGAGGTCTGGGGCCAACGTCCTGACTTTC.

This clone was seen only a few times. The chain uses TRBV2 and TRBJ1-4, with 9 positions matching TRBD1. The CDR3 is 16 residues long. Germline V gene data show CDR1 as SNHLY and CDR2 as FYNNEI. V was pared by 4 bases and J by 14 bases, with 17 bases of the junction left unmatched. The CDR3 is CASSGERPGQGMGLFF. In nucleotides, the CDR3 is TGTGCCAGCAGTGGAGAGAGACCGGGACAGGGTATGGGGCTGTTTTTT.

This clone showed up just a few times. J is TRBJ1-1 and V is TRBV28; D ambiguous. Germline V gene data show CDR1 as MDHEN and CDR2 as SYDVKM. The CDR3 extends over 16 amino acids. V was shortened by 0 bases and J by 4 bases, with 15 bases between the two germline ends. The CDR3 here is CASSLWVGAVGTEAFF. CDR3 DNA sequence: TGTGCCAGCAGTTTATGGGTAGGAGCAGTAGGCACTGAAGCTTTCTTT.

This sequence joins TRBV28 and TRBJ2-7; 8 bases align to TRBD2. Germline values: CDR1 MDHEN, CDR2 SYDVKM. Germline trimming cut 5 bases from V and 2 bases from J; bases unmatched to any gene: 8. The CDR3 spans 15 residues. CDR3 bases: TGTGCCAGCAGTACCGCGGGAGGTACAACCTACGAGCAGTACTTC. Its translation is CASSTAGGTTYEQYF.

The table lists this clone with a few counts. CDR3 bases: TGTGCCAGCAGCCAAGATGAGGGACAGGGGTTCGGGGAGCTGTTTTTT. The encoded protein is CASSQDEGQGFGELFF. This chain uses TRBV4-2 with TRBJ2-2; 10 nucleotides line up with TRBD1. Germline values: CDR1 LGHNA, CDR2 YNFKEQ. After removal of 0 bases from V and 7 bases from J, the junction contained 5 bases not matched to a gene. The CDR3 is 16 residues long.

The V call is TRBV27, the J call TRBJ2-3, with 7 bases aligning to TRBD1. Germline CDR1 MNHEY, CDR2 SMNVEV (reference sequence). V trimming: 2 bases; J trimming: 2 bases; junction bases outside the gene matches: 19. This CDR3 is built from 20 residues. The CDR3 nucleotides are TGTGCCAGCAGTTTACCCTCGGGTCTAGGGGGCAAAGGCAACACAGATACGCAGTATTTT. Its protein product is CASSLPSGLGGKGNTDTQYF.

In this sample, this clone turned up a few times. The chain employs TRBV4-1 and TRBJ1-4; 7 nucleotides agree with TRBD1. Trimming took 3 bases from V and 5 from J; bases not matched to a gene: 6. The CDR3 is made up of 15 amino acids. Germline V CDR1 and CDR2: MGHRA, YSYEKL. CDR3 coding DNA: TGCGCCAGCAGCCAGGCGGGACAGATCAATGAAAAACTGTTTTTT. Encoded protein: CASSQAGQINEKLFF.

This clone was seen a few times. This chain links TRBV2 with TRBJ2-1; 14 bases align to TRBD2. This CDR3 has 15 residues. Germline V gives CDR1 SNHLY, CDR2 FYNNEI. The junction had 3 bases not matched to a gene; V was cut back by 6 bases and J by 5 bases. CDR3 loop: CASSEGLAGDNEQFF. As DNA, the CDR3 is TGTGCCAGCAGCGAGGGACTAGCGGGAGACAATGAGCAGTTCTTC. Full variable domain (rest looked up from reference TRBV2 and TRBJ2-1): EPEVTQTPSHQVTQMGQEVILRCVPISNHLYFYWYRQILGQKVEFLVSFYNNEISEKSEIFDDQFSVERPDGSNFTLKIRSTKLEDSAMYFCASSEGLAGDNEQFFGPGTRLTVL.

This clone was seen only once. This chain links TRBV9 with TRBJ1-5, with a tentative D call TRBD1 (5 bases). The germline V gene encodes CDR1 SGDLS and CDR2 YYNGEE. The V and J ends lost 3 bases and 4 bases respectively, with 11 bases between them. This CDR3 contains 14 residues. The CDR3 loop is CASSAGLGNQPQHF. In DNA, the CDR3 is TGTGCCAGCAGCGCGGGACTAGGGAATCAGCCCCAGCATTTT.

This clone was observed a few times. The junction departs from the called germline gene at one end, perhaps through a read error. The J gene is TRBJ1-4, the V gene TRBV6-4; D is possibly TRBD1 (5 bases). Germline CDR1 reads MRHNA; CDR2 reads SNTAGT. The CDR3 is made up of 13 amino acids. In DNA form, the CDR3 reads TGTGCCAGTAGGGACGGACATAATGACAAACTGTTTTTT. This gives the protein CASRDGHNDKLFF.